This TCR beta chain was sequenced in a study of T cell responses to AZD1222 COVID-19 vaccine. General study results and limits: The donor group comprised mostly white British people and more females; the analysis possibly underestimated clonal diversity.

Libraries were prepared by immunoSEQ multiplex PCR; TCRdb keeps only in-frame clonotypes and omits some of them. The table has about 94,000 clones, 88% seen once. Germline CDR1 reads GTSNPN; CDR2 reads SVGIG (reference sequence). V was cut by 5 bases and J by 10 bases, with 18 bases left in between. This CDR3 is 14 amino acids long. Details on this clone: What it recognizes is unknown.

Specimen: peripheral blood, collected 28 days after the second AZD1222 dose. The chain employs TRBV30 and TRBJ1-6; the D gene is possibly TRBD1 (5 bases). This sequence originates from an adult who received the AZD1222 COVID-19 vaccine. The CDR3 is CAWATGTAGSPLHF. The CDR3 DNA reads as TGTGCCTGGGCGACCGGGACGGCGGGGTCACCCCTCCACTTT.